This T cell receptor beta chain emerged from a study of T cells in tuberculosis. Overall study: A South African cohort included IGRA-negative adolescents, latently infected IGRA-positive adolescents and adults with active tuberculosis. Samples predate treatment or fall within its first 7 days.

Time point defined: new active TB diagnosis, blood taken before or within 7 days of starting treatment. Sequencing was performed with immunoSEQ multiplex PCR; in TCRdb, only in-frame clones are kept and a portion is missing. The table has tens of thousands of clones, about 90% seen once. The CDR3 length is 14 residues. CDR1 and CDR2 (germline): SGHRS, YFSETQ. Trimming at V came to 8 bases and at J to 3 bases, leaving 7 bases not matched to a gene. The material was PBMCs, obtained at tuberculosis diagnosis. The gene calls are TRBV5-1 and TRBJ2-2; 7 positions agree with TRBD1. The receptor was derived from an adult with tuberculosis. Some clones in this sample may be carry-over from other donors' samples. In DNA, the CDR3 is TGCGCCAGTAACAGGGGTCGCGACACCGGGGAGCTGTTTTTT. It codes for CASNRGRDTGELFF.